The T cell receptor (beta chain) described here comes from a study of regulatory T cells in long-lasting Graves disease. The CDR3 consists of 18 residues. V was shortened by 0 bases and J by 0 bases, with 15 bases between the two germline ends. Germline CDR1 is MNHEY and CDR2 is SMNVEV (reference sequence). The time point denotes: newly diagnosed GD, antithyroid drugs for less than 3 months. Extracted PBMC RNA gave rise to the TCR library. The TCR beta library used iRepertoire HTBI primers with Arm-PCR amplification of CDR3. TCRdb fed the multiplex PCR reads into MiXCR, producing one record per CDR3 protein. The table shows 420,000 or so distinct CDR3 sequences, with about a sixth occurring only once. This clonotype was detected ten times or more. The antigen remains undetermined. The study's findings and limits: TCR diversity was lower in persistent than newly diagnosed Graves' disease.

The sample also formed part of further work on T cells in Graves' hyperthyroidism and ophthalmopathy.

The rearrangement uses TRBV27 and TRBJ2-1; D may be TRBD2 (6 bases). The sequence derives from a woman aged 18-29 years with Graves disease. The sample was peripheral blood mononuclear cells (PBMCs), taken at new diagnosis, from a patient treated with antithyroid drugs. CDR3 sequence reads: CASSLSAAGLLSYNEQFF. CDR3 bases: TGTGCCAGCAGTTTATCCGCCGCGGGACTCCTCTCCTACAATGAGCAGTTCTTC.